This entry describes one T cell receptor beta chain. This sample stems from a study of blood T cell repertoires in COVID-19. Study summary: Material from acute and convalescent COVID-19 was sourced from the United States, Italy and Spain. Sample material is recorded as cDNA or gDNA derived from T cells, B-cell-depleted T cells, or PBMCs.

Germline loops: CDR1 LGHDT, CDR2 YNNKEL (reference sequence). The CDR3 totals 13 residues. The V gene lost 3 bases and the J gene lost 3 bases, with 8 bases spanning the gap. Original handling: Amplification of reference gene primers was used by the study to estimate nucleated cell counts. This table comes from immunoSEQ multiplex PCR, and its TCRdb copy is limited to in-frame clones, with some not included. V and J calls and clone size are those listed in that table; D and trimming were worked out from the DNA. The repertoire holds about 190,000 clones, with approximately 90% as singletons. Sequenced material: peripheral blood. The TCR sequence derives from a man aged 55 to 70 with active or convalescent COVID-19. The V call is TRBV3-1 (or the pseudogene TRBV3-2), the J call TRBJ1-2; D gene unclear. CDR3 sequence (DNA): TGTGCCAGCAGCCAGTCGACATACTATGGCTACACCTTC. Protein product: CASSQSTYYGYTF.